The 21 T cell receptor beta chains below all came from one sample that was sequenced in a study of post-analysis software for immune sequencing data. Study-level points and caveats: Patients showed TRBV5-6, TRBV5-1 and TRBV20-1 among a handful of TRBV segments more frequent than in controls.

Their recognized antigens are unknown. Prepared TCR beta cDNA libraries contained unique molecular identifiers. TCRdb processed the PCR reads anew with MiXCR; each CDR3 protein has one entry. The sample yields about 200,000 distinct CDR3 sequences, roughly 28% seen once. The sequenced sample consisted of blood. The source of these receptors is a girl aged 2-17 years with multiple sclerosis.

CDR3 region: CSVEGFSYNEQFF. The CDR3 DNA reads as TGCAGCGTTGAGGGGTTTTCCTACAATGAGCAGTTCTTC. The V gene is TRBV29-1, the J gene TRBJ2-1, with D unresolved. The CDR3 is 13 residues long. With 3 bases removed from V and 1 base from J, the gap between germline ends came to 7 bases. Per germline, CDR1 SQVTM and CDR2 ANQGSEA.

This clonotype occurred many times. This rearrangement joins TRBV29-1 to TRBJ2-6; D might be TRBD1 (6 bases). V lost 3 bases, J lost 2 bases, and 11 bases lay in between. This CDR3 has 15 residues. Per the germline V gene, CDR1 is SQVTM and CDR2 is ANQGSEA. CDR3 residues: CSVDRGLAGANVLTF. DNA for the CDR3: TGCAGCGTTGACAGGGGTCTGGCTGGGGCCAACGTCCTGACTTTC.

The chain couples TRBV6-5 to TRBJ1-1; 7 nucleotides match TRBD1. Germline V gene lookup returns CDR1 MNHEY and CDR2 SVGAGI. The CDR3 extends over 14 amino acids. V was pared by 2 bases and J by 4 bases, with 4 bases of the junction left unmatched. The CDR3 is CASSYTGVGTEAFF. DNA for the CDR3: TGTGCCAGCAGTTACACAGGGGTCGGCACTGAAGCTTTCTTT.

Only a few counts were recorded for this clonotype. The chain combines TRBV28 with TRBJ1-5; D call uncertain. CDR1 is MDHEN, CDR2 SYDVKM, per germline. The length of the CDR3 is 15 residues. V lost 5 bases and J 7 bases, leaving 18 bases between the germline ends. This CDR3 reads CASSGHDTTGQPQHF. The CDR3 nucleotides read TGTGCCAGCAGTGGGCATGACACGACGGGGCAGCCCCAGCATTTT.

As to this clonotype: With a much larger clone just one base away, this may be a read error. The chain has TRBV3-1 and TRBJ2-6; D is unclear. Germline lookup yields CDR1 LGHDT and CDR2 YNNKEL (reference sequence). The length of the CDR3 is 16 residues. The CDR3 coding sequence is TGTGACAGCAGCCAAGATCGGACGTTTAGGGCCAACGTCCTGACTTTC. Amino acids: CDSSQDRTFRANVLTF.

A single count supports this clonotype. A clone one base away is much larger, so this may be a read error. The J gene is TRBJ2-1, the V gene TRBV12-3 or TRBV12-4; D is undetermined. The CDR3 totals 15 residues. CDR3 amino acids: CASTEDPTRVNERFF. Written as DNA, the CDR3 is TGTGCCAGCACCGAGGACCCGACCCGGGTCAATGAGCGGTTCTTC.

This clonotype showed up many times. The genes are TRBV15 and TRBJ2-1; 14 bases are shared with TRBD2. Looked up from germline, CDR1 is LNHNV and CDR2 is YYDKDF (reference sequence). V lost 3 bases to trimming and J lost 8 bases; unmatched junction nucleotides: 12. The CDR3 has 18 amino acids. The CDR3 loop reads CATSRYLAGTSGRDEQFF. DNA of the CDR3: TGTGCCACCAGCAGGTACTTAGCCGGGACTAGCGGGAGAGATGAGCAGTTCTTC. The full variable domain, in which reference TRBV15 and TRBJ2-1 provide the parts outside the CDR3, is DAMVIQNPRYQVTQFGKPVTLSCSQTLNHNVMYWYQQKSSQAPKLLFHYYDKDFNNEADTPDNFQSRRPNTSFCFLDIRSPGLGDTAMYLCATSRYLAGTSGRDEQFFGPGTRLTVL.

This clonotype has a count of ten or more. The V call is TRBV20-1, the J call TRBJ1-2; possible D gene TRBD1, 5 bases. This CDR3 is 13 amino acids long. Between the trimmed V and J ends, which lost 4 bases and 4 bases, there was a span of 13 bases. Germline assignment: CDR1 DFQATT and CDR2 SNEGSKA (reference sequence). The CDR3 spells CSATGGISYGYTF. DNA for the CDR3: TGCAGTGCTACGGGGGGGATTAGCTATGGCTACACCTTC.

This clonotype was detected many times. V and J are TRBV28 and TRBJ2-7, with TRBD2 matching over 12 bases. The CDR3 has 17 amino acids. With V trimmed by 5 bases and J by 2 bases, 10 bases remained unmatched. Germline V gene data show CDR1 as MDHEN and CDR2 as SYDVKM. The chain's CDR3 is CASSPGLAGALTYEQYF. CDR3 coding DNA: TGTGCCAGCAGTCCGGGACTAGCGGGTGCCCTTACCTACGAGCAGTACTTC.

Comment on this clonotype: A much larger clone differs by one base, so this may be a read error. The V and J genes are TRBV20-1 and TRBJ2-7; TRBD2 matches at 9 bases. Trimming took 3 bases from V and 7 from J; bases not matched to a gene: 16. CDR1 is DFQATT, CDR2 SNEGSKA, per germline (reference sequence). There are 16 residues in the CDR3. Here the CDR3 reads CSARVSGGSSYNEQYF. The DNA of the CDR3 is TGCAGTGCTAGGGTTAGCGGGGGAAGCTCCTACAATGAGCAGTACTTC.

In this sample, this clonotype turned up many times. The CDR3 loop is CASSGRGTKNIQYF. The CDR3 DNA is TGTGCCAGCAGTGGACGGGGGACCAAAAACATTCAGTACTTC. This rearrangement joins TRBV12-3 or TRBV12-4 to TRBJ2-4; D possibly corresponds to TRBD2 (6 bases). The CDR3 has 14 amino acids. Trimming shortened V by 5 bases and J by 2 bases, and 10 bases separated the two germline ends.

This chain joins TRBV20-1 and TRBJ2-1; TRBD2 agrees at 9 bases. CDR3 length: 16 amino acids. Germline assignment: CDR1 DFQATT and CDR2 SNEGSKA (reference sequence). V was pared by 6 bases and J by 10 bases, with 19 bases of the junction left unmatched. For the CDR3, the DNA is TGCAGTGCCTATGACTTGTGGGGTAGCGGGAGAACCGAGCAGTTCTTC. Translated, it gives CSAYDLWGSGRTEQFF.

This clonotype has a handful of counts. The chain combines TRBV7-9 with TRBJ2-6; D remains ambiguous. V was cut by 1 base and J by 0 bases, with 7 bases left in between. This CDR3 spans 16 amino acids. Germline V gives CDR1 SEHNR, CDR2 FQNEAQ (reference sequence). The CDR3 sequence is CASSLVLHSGANVLTF. The CDR3 DNA reads as TGTGCCAGCAGCTTAGTTCTTCACTCTGGGGCCAACGTCCTGACTTTC. Variable domain in full (rest from reference TRBV7-9 and TRBJ2-6): DTGVSQNPRHKITKRGQNVTFRCDPISEHNRLYWYRQTLGQGPEFLTYFQNEAQLEKSRLLSDRFSAERPKGSFSTLEIQRTEQGDSAMYLCASSLVLHSGANVLTFGAGSRLTVL.

Regarding this clonotype: The junction shows a germline mismatch at one end, possibly a read error. The CDR3 DNA sequence: TGTACCAGCAGTTTTCGTACAGGGGGTCGGACAGATACGCAGTATTTT. Its protein product is CTSSFRTGGRTDTQYF. The gene calls are TRBV12-3 or TRBV12-4 and TRBJ2-3; 8 nucleotides match TRBD1. This CDR3 is 16 amino acids long.

The chain couples TRBV28 to TRBJ2-1, with 9 nucleotides matching TRBD1. V shed 2 bases and J 7 bases; nucleotides not matched to a gene: 6. The CDR3 has 15 residues. The V gene's germline CDR1 is MDHEN and CDR2 SYDVKM. The CDR3 loop is CASSLPGQGGNEQFF. The CDR3 coding sequence is TGTGCCAGCAGTTTACCGGGACAGGGTGGTAATGAGCAGTTCTTC.

This clonotype was detected a few times. This chain joins TRBV7-8 and TRBJ2-1, with TRBD2 matching over 10 bases. The CDR3 consists of 18 residues. CDR1 and CDR2 (germline): SGHVS, FQNEAQ. The V and J ends lost 1 base and 4 bases, in that order; junction bases with no gene match: 10. CDR3 sequence: CASSLGLAGAGQYNEQFF. The CDR3 region has the DNA TGTGCCAGCAGCTTAGGGCTAGCGGGAGCTGGACAGTACAATGAGCAGTTCTTC.

This clonotype has just one count. In nucleotides, the CDR3 is TGTGCCAGCAGCTTTAGCGGGATCGGCACAGATACGCAGTATTTT. Translation gives CASSFSGIGTDTQYF. This chain connects TRBV11-2 to TRBJ2-3, with 8 bases aligning to TRBD2. The CDR3 contains 15 residues. V trimming: 3 bases; J trimming: 1 base; junction bases outside the gene matches: 3. In germline, CDR1 is SGHAT, CDR2 FQNNGV.

The chain employs TRBV30 and TRBJ2-4, with a weak D call TRBD2 (6 bases). The J call may not be correct, given that the DNA end is closer to TRBJ2-7. The CDR3 is 15 residues long. Germline V gene data show CDR1 as GTSNPN and CDR2 as SVGIG (reference sequence). This CDR3 reads CAWRGGNSVSYEQYF. The CDR3 nucleotides read TGTGCCTGGAGGGGAGGTAATAGCGTGAGCTACGAGCAGTACTTC.

This clonotype showed up many times. The CDR3 protein is CASTVDSLDTEAFF. CDR3 nucleotides: TGTGCCAGCACCGTGGACAGTCTGGACACTGAAGCTTTCTTT. The chain combines TRBV12-3 or TRBV12-4 with TRBJ1-1; perhaps TRBD1 as D (6 bases). V was pared by 7 bases and J by 3 bases, with 15 bases between. The CDR3 extends over 14 amino acids.

This clonotype showed up just once. A junction end diverges from the germline sequence, so it may reflect a read error. The CDR3 bases are TGTGCTAGTGTTTTGCCACTAGCCGGGACACGAGAAGAGACCAAGTACTTC. Its protein product is CASVLPLAGTREETKYF. The chain uses TRBV12-5 and TRBJ2-5; D is tentatively TRBD1 or TRBD2 (6 bases each). This CDR3 comprises 17 residues. Germline values: CDR1 LGHNT, CDR2 FRNRAP.

The table lists this clonotype with many counts. The chain's CDR3 is CASSPLRREETQYF. CDR3 nucleotides: TGTGCCAGCAGCCCCCTACGACGGGAAGAGACCCAGTACTTC. This rearrangement joins TRBV9 to TRBJ2-5; D uncertain. The CDR3 covers 14 residues. Germline V gene lookup returns CDR1 SGDLS and CDR2 YYNGEE. Trimming took 4 bases from V and 3 from J, leaving 13 bases between them.